This T cell receptor (beta chain) stems from a study of vaccination and CD4 T cells after COVID-19. Study in general: Sampling after COVID took place at a median of around 91 days (range 35 to 161) following diagnosis. Overlapping spike peptides served as the stimulus for the cells. These peptides came from SARS-CoV-2 and from the common cold coronaviruses HCoV-NL63, HCoV-OC43 and HCoV-229E.

Treatment of the sample: roughly 10-day PBMC culture with coronavirus spike peptide pools or control peptides (ViraFEST assay). ViraFEST used peptide pools to expand antigen-specific T cells, then sequenced TCRs. Following culture for approximately nine days, CD4+ T cells were isolated by negative selection. Scientists ran DNA taken from cultured CD4+ T cells through the Oncomine TCR Beta short-read assay for sequencing. In TCRdb, the PCR reads were re-called with MiXCR into one record per CDR3 protein. The sample lists 17,000 or so distinct CDR3 sequences; approximately 40% were seen once. Germline V gives CDR1 GTSNPN, CDR2 SVGIG (reference sequence). There are 14 residues in the CDR3. Trimming shortened V by 3 bases and J by 1 base, and 12 bases separated the two germline ends. A few counts support this clonotype. The antigen remains undetermined.

This chain connects TRBV30 to TRBJ1-1; D is unclear. The sequence came from a human donor who had recovered from COVID-19. The sequenced sample was CD4+ T cells from blood, cultured in vitro. The CDR3 loop reads CAWSPGLRNTEAFF. CDR3 nucleotides: TGTGCCTGGAGCCCCGGACTTCGGAACACTGAAGCTTTCTTT.